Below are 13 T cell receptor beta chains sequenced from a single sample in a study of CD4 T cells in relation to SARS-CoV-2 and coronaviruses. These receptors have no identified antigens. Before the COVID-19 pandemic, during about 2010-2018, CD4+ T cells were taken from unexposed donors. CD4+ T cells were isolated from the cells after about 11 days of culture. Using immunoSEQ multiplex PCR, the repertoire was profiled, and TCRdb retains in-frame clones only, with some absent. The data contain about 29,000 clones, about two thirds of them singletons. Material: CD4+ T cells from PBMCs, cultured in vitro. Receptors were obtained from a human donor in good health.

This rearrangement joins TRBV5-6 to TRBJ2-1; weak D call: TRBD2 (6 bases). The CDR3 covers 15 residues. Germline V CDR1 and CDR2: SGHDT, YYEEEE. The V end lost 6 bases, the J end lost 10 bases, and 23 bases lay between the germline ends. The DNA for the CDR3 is TGTGCCAGCACCCTGAGGTTGCGGCCGGCGGGGGAGCAGTTCTTC. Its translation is CASTLRLRPAGEQFF. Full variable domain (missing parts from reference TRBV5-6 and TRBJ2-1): DAGVTQSPTHLIKTRGQQVTLRCSPKSGHDTVSWYQQALGQGPQFIFQYYEEEERQRGNFPDRFSGHQFPNYSSELNVNALLLGDSALYLCASTLRLRPAGEQFFGPGTRLTVL.

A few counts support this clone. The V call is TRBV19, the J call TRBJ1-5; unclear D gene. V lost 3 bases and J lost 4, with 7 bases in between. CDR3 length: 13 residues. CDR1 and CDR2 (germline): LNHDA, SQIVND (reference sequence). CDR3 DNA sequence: TGTGCCAGTAGTATCGCCCTTAATCAGCCCCAGCATTTT. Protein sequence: CASSIALNQPQHF.

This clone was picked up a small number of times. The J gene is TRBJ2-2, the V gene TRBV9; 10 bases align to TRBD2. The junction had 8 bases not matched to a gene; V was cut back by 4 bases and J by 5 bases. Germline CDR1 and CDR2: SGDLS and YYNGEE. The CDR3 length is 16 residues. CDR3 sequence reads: CASSPAPSGGTGELFF. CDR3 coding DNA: TGTGCCAGCAGCCCAGCCCCTAGCGGGGGAACCGGGGAGCTGTTTTTT.

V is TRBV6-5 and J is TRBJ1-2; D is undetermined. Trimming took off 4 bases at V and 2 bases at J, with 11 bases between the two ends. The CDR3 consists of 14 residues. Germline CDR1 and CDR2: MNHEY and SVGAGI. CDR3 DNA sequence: TGTGCCAGCAGTTCCTGGGAATCCAACTATGGCTACACCTTC. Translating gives CASSSWESNYGYTF.

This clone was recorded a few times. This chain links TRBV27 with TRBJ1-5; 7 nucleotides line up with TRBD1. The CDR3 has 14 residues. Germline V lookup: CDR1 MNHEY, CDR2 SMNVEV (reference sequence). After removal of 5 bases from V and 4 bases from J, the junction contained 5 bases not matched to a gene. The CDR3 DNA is TGTGCCAGCAGTCCACTGACAGGGAATCAGCCCCAGCATTTT. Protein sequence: CASSPLTGNQPQHF.

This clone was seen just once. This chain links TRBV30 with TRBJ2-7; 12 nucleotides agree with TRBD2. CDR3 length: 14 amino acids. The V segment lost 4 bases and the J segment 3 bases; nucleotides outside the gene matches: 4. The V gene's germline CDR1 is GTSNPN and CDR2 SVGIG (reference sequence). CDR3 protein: CAWNRLAGDYEQYF. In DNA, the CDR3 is TGTGCCTGGAACCGACTAGCGGGAGACTACGAGCAGTACTTC.

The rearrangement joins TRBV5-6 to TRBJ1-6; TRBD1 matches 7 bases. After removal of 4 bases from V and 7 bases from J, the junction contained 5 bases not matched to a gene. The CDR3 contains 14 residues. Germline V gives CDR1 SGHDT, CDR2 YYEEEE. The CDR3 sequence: CASSLRQGNSPLHF. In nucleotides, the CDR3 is TGTGCCAGCAGCCTGAGACAGGGAAATTCACCCCTCCACTTT.

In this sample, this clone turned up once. The CDR3 coding sequence is TGCAGGCCTGGGGGGAACACTGAAGCTTTCTTT. As protein: CRPGGNTEAFF. This chain connects TRBV20-1 to TRBJ1-1; D is possibly TRBD1 (5 bases). The CDR3 length is 11 residues. Germline CDR1 reads DFQATT; CDR2 reads SNEGSKA (reference sequence).

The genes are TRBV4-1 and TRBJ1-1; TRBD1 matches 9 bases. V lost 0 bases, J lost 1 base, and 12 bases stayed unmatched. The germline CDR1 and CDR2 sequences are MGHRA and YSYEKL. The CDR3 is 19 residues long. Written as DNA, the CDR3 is TGCGCCAGCAGCCAAGATGTAACGGGACAGGGCGTCCCGAACACTGAAGCTTTCTTT. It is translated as CASSQDVTGQGVPNTEAFF.

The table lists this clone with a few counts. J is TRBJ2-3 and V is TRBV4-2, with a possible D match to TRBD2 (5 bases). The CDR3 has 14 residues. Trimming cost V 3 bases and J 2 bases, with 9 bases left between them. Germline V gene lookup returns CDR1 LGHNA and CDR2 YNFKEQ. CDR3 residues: CASSHRTPTDTQYF. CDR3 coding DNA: TGTGCCAGCAGCCACAGGACTCCCACAGATACGCAGTATTTT.

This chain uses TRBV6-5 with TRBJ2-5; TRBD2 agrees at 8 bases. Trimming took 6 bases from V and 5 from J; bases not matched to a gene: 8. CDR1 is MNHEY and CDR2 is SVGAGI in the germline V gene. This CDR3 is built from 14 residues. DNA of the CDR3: TGTGCCAGCAGGGCCCCGGGGGGGATGGAGACCCAGTACTTC. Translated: CASRAPGGMETQYF.

CDR3 region: CASSLNRGYTF. In DNA form, the CDR3 reads TGTGCCAGCAGTTTAAATCGCGGCTACACCTTC. The chain recombines TRBV12-3 or TRBV12-4 with TRBJ1-2; D is unclear. This CDR3 region has 11 residues. V lost 2 bases and J lost 8, with 6 bases in between.

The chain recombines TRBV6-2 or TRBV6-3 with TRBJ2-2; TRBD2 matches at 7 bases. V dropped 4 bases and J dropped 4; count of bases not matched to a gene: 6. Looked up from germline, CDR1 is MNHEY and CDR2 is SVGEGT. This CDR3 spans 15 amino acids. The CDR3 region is CASSWGGVGTGELFF. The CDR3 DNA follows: TGTGCCAGCAGTTGGGGGGGAGTGGGCACCGGGGAGCTGTTTTTT.